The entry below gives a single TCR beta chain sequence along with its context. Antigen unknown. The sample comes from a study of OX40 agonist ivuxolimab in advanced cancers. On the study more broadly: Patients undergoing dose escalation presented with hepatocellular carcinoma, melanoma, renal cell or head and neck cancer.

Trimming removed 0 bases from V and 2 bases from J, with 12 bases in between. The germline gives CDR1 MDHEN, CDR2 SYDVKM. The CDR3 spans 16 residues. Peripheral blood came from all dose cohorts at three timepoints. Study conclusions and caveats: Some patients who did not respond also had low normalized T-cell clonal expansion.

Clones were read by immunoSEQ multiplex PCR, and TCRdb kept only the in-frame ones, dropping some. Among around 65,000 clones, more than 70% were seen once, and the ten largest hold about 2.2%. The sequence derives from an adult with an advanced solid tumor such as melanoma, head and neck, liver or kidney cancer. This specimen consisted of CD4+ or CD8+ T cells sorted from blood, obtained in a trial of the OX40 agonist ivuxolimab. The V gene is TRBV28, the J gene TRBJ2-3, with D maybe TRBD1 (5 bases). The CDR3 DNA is TGTGCCAGCAGTTTATGGGGCCAGGGTGACACAGATACGCAGTATTTT. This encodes CASSLWGQGDTDTQYF.